This TCR beta chain was profiled in a study of OX40 agonist ivuxolimab in advanced cancers. Some clones are missing from TCRdb's copy, which holds only in-frame ones; the method was immunoSEQ multiplex PCR. Of approximately 94,000 clones in the sample, more than 75% were seen once. The CDR3 has 16 residues. Trimming cost V 3 bases and J 1 base, with 13 bases left between them. Looked up from germline, CDR1 is SGHNT and CDR2 is YYREEE (reference sequence). Sequencing used CD4+ or CD8+ T cells sorted from blood, obtained in a trial of the OX40 agonist ivuxolimab. This clonotype was sampled from an adult with an advanced solid tumor such as melanoma, head and neck, liver or kidney cancer. The chain joins TRBV5-4 to TRBJ2-2, with D possibly TRBD2 on 7 matching bases. In DNA, the CDR3 is TGTGCCAGCAGCTCGGGGGGCGGGGTGAACACCGGGGAGCTGTTTTTT. Encoded protein: CASSSGGGVNTGELFF.